What follows are 26 T cell receptor beta chains derived from one specimen sequenced in a study of beta chain features in type 1 diabetes (dated by TCRdb to between 2017 and 2018). Library construction relied on the immunoSEQ multiplex PCR assay. The entire isolated RNA was reverse transcribed using the High Capacity cDNA Reverse Transcription Kit, and thus expressed TCRB transcripts were sequenced. Held by TCRdb, this immuneACCESS table contains in-frame sequences only and omits some clones. Under half of the omission traces to an unresolved V gene where checked; the cause of the rest is unknown. The sample includes roughly 150,000 clones, with around 10% observed a single time. The ten most abundant clones make up about 2.1% of the sample. The sample consisted of central memory CD4+ T cells from blood. These receptors all stem from a man between 18 and 29 years old in good health.

The rearrangement links TRBV19 to TRBJ2-4; 8 bases map to TRBD1. This CDR3 is 15 amino acids long. V dropped 5 bases and J dropped 1; count of bases not matched to a gene: 4. Germline V lookup: CDR1 LNHDA, CDR2 SQIVND (reference sequence). The CDR3 sequence is CASSGQGMAKNIQYF. CDR3 nucleotides: TGTGCCAGTAGTGGACAGGGCATGGCCAAAAACATTCAGTACTTC.

The chain carries TRBV5-1 and TRBJ2-1; 8 bases map to TRBD2. This CDR3 region has 15 residues. Trimming took 1 base from V and 0 from J; bases not matched to a gene: 0. In germline, CDR1 is SGHRS, CDR2 YFSETQ. CDR3 DNA: TGCGCCAGCAGCTTGAGCGGGAGCTCCTACAATGAGCAGTTCTTC. This sequence encodes CASSLSGSSYNEQFF.

The DNA of the CDR3 is TGTGCCAGCAGCCAAGATCCTGAACCGGGACCGCTCAGTGGCTACACCTTC. It is translated as CASSQDPEPGPLSGYTF. J is TRBJ1-2 and V is TRBV4-2; maybe TRBD1 (5 bases). Germline CDR1 and CDR2: LGHNA and YNFKEQ. Trimming pared 0 bases from V and 7 bases from J, leaving 21 bases between. CDR3 length: 17 residues.

The chain couples TRBV7-9 to TRBJ2-3; no clear D gene. The V gene lost 6 bases and the J gene lost 2 bases, with 6 bases spanning the gap. Germline CDR1 is SEHNR and CDR2 is FQNEAQ (reference sequence). The CDR3 totals 12 residues. CDR3 in amino acids: CASRRFTDTQYF. Written as DNA, the CDR3 is TGTGCCAGCAGAAGGTTCACAGATACGCAGTATTTT.

The chain is built from TRBV7-2 and TRBJ1-1; D is unclear. Germline V CDR1 and CDR2: SGHTA, FQGNSA. V was clipped by 1 base and J by 2 bases, with 5 bases between them. This CDR3 region has 13 residues. The CDR3 nucleotides are TGTGCCAGCAGCTTAGGAATAAACACTGAAGCTTTCTTT. Protein product: CASSLGINTEAFF. Full variable domain (outside the CDR3, taken from reference TRBV7-2 and TRBJ1-1): GAGVSQSPSNKVTEKGKDVELRCDPISGHTALYWYRQSLGQGLEFLIYFQGNSAPDKSGLPSDRFSAERTGGSVSTLTIQRTQQEDSAVYLCASSLGINTEAFFGQGTRLTVV.

This clone was picked up a small number of times. V and J are TRBV29-1 and TRBJ1-3; D is unresolved. V dropped 7 bases and J dropped 3 bases, with 10 bases sitting between them. Germline CDR1 SQVTM, CDR2 ANQGSEA. This CDR3 is built from 12 residues. The CDR3 is CSAQGGGNTIYF. The CDR3, as DNA: TGCAGCGCCCAAGGCGGTGGAAACACCATATATTTT.

This clone occurred a few times. The V call is TRBV16, the J call TRBJ1-1; the D is unclear. Germline CDR1 and CDR2: KGHSY and FQNENV. This CDR3 comprises 15 residues. V shed 1 base and J shed 1 base, with 10 bases lying between them. This CDR3 is CASSQWAGANTEAFF. CDR3 coding DNA: TGTGCCAGCAGCCAATGGGCAGGAGCGAACACTGAAGCTTTCTTT.

The rearrangement uses TRBV5-1 and TRBJ2-1; D is unresolved. The CDR3 has 15 amino acids. Germline lookup yields CDR1 SGHRS and CDR2 YFSETQ. Trimming shortened V by 4 bases and J by 0 bases, and 11 bases separated the two germline ends. CDR3 residues: CASSAILSSYNEQFF. DNA for the CDR3: TGCGCCAGCAGCGCAATCCTCAGCTCCTACAATGAGCAGTTCTTC.

The chain is built from TRBV28 and TRBJ2-5, with TRBD2 matching over 9 bases. V shed 5 bases and J 5 bases; nucleotides not matched to a gene: 15. Germline CDR1 and CDR2: MDHEN and SYDVKM. The CDR3 loop spans 17 amino acids. DNA of the CDR3: TGTGCCAGCAGTGCGGTCGGTAGCGGGGGTATTACGGAGACCCAGTACTTC. It specifies CASSAVGSGGITETQYF.

This clone was detected a few times. This specimen includes other DNA sequences encoding the same CDR3. The genes are TRBV7-2 and TRBJ2-3; D is unresolved. The CDR3 is 11 amino acids. V dropped 3 bases and J dropped 6 bases, with 4 bases sitting between them. Germline V gene lookup returns CDR1 SGHTA and CDR2 FQGNSA. CDR3 coding DNA: TGTGCCAGCAGCTTCAGGGATACGCAGTATTTT. As protein: CASSFRDTQYF.

In DNA form, the CDR3 reads TGTGCCAGCAGTAGGAGCCTAGCCTACGAGCAGTACTTC. It codes for CASSRSLAYEQYF. This rearrangement joins TRBV5-4 to TRBJ2-7; D ambiguous. The V gene lost 5 bases and the J gene lost 2 bases, with 11 bases spanning the gap. The germline gives CDR1 SGHNT, CDR2 YYREEE (reference sequence). The length of the CDR3 is 13 residues. Drawing the rest from reference TRBV5-4 and TRBJ2-7, the complete variable domain is ETGVTQSPTHLIKTRGQQVTLRCSSQSGHNTVSWYQQALGQGPQFIFQYYREEENGRGNFPPRFSGLQFPNYSSELNVNALELDDSALYLCASSRSLAYEQYFGPGTRLTVT.

The V gene is TRBV7-9, the J gene TRBJ2-3, with 8 nucleotides matching TRBD1. The junction had 9 bases not matched to a gene; V was cut back by 1 base and J by 0 bases. Germline CDR1 is SEHNR and CDR2 is FQNEAQ (reference sequence). There are 18 residues in the CDR3. CDR3 sequence reads: CASSLGGQGGWSTDTQYF. DNA for the CDR3: TGTGCCAGCAGCTTAGGAGGACAGGGCGGGTGGAGCACAGATACGCAGTATTTT.

The chain has TRBV29-1 and TRBJ1-1; no clear D. Looked up from germline, CDR1 is SQVTM and CDR2 is ANQGSEA. V shed 4 bases and J shed 3 bases, with 9 bases lying between them. This CDR3 comprises 12 residues. CDR3 region: CSVGVGYTEAFF. The CDR3 coding sequence is TGCAGCGTTGGGGTGGGGTACACTGAAGCTTTCTTT.

V usage is TRBV28 and J usage is TRBJ2-3; D may be TRBD1 or TRBD2 (6 bases each). The CDR3 covers 14 residues. CDR1 is MDHEN and CDR2 is SYDVKM in the germline V gene. Trimming removed 11 bases at V and 4 bases at J, with 19 bases between. The CDR3 reads CASTTRRGSDTQYF. The CDR3 bases are TGTGCCTCCACAACCCGGAGGGGGTCAGATACGCAGTATTTT.

The chain recombines TRBV6-5 with TRBJ2-1; no clear D. The germline V gene encodes CDR1 MNHEY and CDR2 SVGAGI. With 6 bases removed from V and 5 bases from J, the gap between germline ends came to 8 bases. This CDR3 region has 12 residues. CDR3 region: CASRDANNEQFF. As DNA, the CDR3 is TGTGCCAGCAGGGACGCCAACAATGAGCAGTTCTTC.

This clone was seen a few times. The rearrangement joins TRBV29-1 to TRBJ2-7; TRBD1 matches at 10 bases. Germline-derived CDR1 and CDR2 are SQVTM and ANQGSEA. CDR3 length: 13 amino acids. V shed 7 bases, J shed 4 bases, and the junction held 7 bases outside the gene matches. CDR3 DNA: TGCAGCGGTGGTAGGGACAGGGGTTACGAGCAGTACTTC. Translation: CSGGRDRGYEQYF.

This clone has just a few counts. V usage is TRBV15 and J usage is TRBJ2-7; D might be TRBD2 (6 bases). V lost 3 bases to trimming and J lost 6 bases, with 15 bases between them. This CDR3 is built from 14 residues. Germline CDR1 reads LNHNV; CDR2 reads YYDKDF (reference sequence). CDR3 bases: TGTGCCACCAGCAGGGCTGCGGGGTGGCGCGAGCAGTACTTC. Its translation: CATSRAAGWREQYF.

This clone appeared a few times. The genes are TRBV7-3 and TRBJ2-4; 9 nucleotides align to TRBD1. Germline CDR1 reads SGHTA; CDR2 reads FQGTGA. Trimming removed 1 base from V and 8 bases from J; junction bases left unmatched: 6. There are 15 residues in the CDR3. CDR3 in amino acids: CASSLRGQGGDIQYF. CDR3 DNA: TGTGCCAGCAGCTTAAGGGGACAGGGAGGGGACATTCAGTACTTC.

Ten or more counts support this clone. The CDR3 DNA is TGTGCCAGCAGCAGGACAGGGTACGAGACCCAGTACTTC. This encodes CASSRTGYETQYF. The chain recombines TRBV5-5 with TRBJ2-5, with 8 bases fitting TRBD1. The germline gives CDR1 SGHKS, CDR2 YYEKEE (reference sequence). V dropped 4 bases and J dropped 5; count of bases not matched to a gene: 4. The CDR3 sequence is 13 residues long. Drawing the rest from reference TRBV5-5 and TRBJ2-5, the complete variable domain is DAGVTQSPTHLIKTRGQQVTLRCSPISGHKSVSWYQQVLGQGPQFIFQYYEKEERGRGNFPDRFSARQFPNYSSELNVNALLLGDSALYLCASSRTGYETQYFGPGTRLLVL.

This clone was counted a single time. The chain recombines TRBV6-7 with TRBJ2-1; D perhaps matches TRBD1 (6 bases). TRBV6-7 is an open reading frame, and its role is uncertain. This CDR3 is 15 amino acids long. V lost 8 bases and J lost 3, with 17 bases in between. CDR3 loop: CASRDSRGSYNEQFF. CDR3 DNA sequence: TGTGCCAGCCGCGACTCCAGGGGAAGCTACAATGAGCAGTTCTTC.

This clone was seen a few times. The rearrangement uses TRBV29-1 and TRBJ2-4; 9 bases fit TRBD2. V was clipped by 7 bases and J by 7 bases; unmatched bases: 17. CDR1 and CDR2 (germline): SQVTM, ANQGSEA. The CDR3 sequence is 16 residues long. The chain's CDR3 is CSASLYQSGGLNIQYF. The CDR3 bases are TGCAGCGCAAGTCTCTACCAAAGCGGGGGGCTTAACATTCAGTACTTC.

The V call is TRBV29-1, the J call TRBJ2-1; D call uncertain. The CDR3 is made up of 11 amino acids. V lost 4 bases and J lost 9, with 10 bases in between. CDR1 is SQVTM, CDR2 ANQGSEA, per germline. The CDR3 loop reads CSVGSGVEQFF. CDR3 coding DNA: TGCAGCGTTGGATCGGGTGTTGAGCAGTTCTTC.

This clone was recorded a few times. The chain couples TRBV29-1 to TRBJ1-1; TRBD1 is a possible D gene (5 bases). With 6 bases removed from V and 1 base from J, the gap between germline ends came to 15 bases. There are 14 residues in the CDR3. Germline loops: CDR1 SQVTM, CDR2 ANQGSEA. The CDR3 coding sequence is TGCAGCGTCGTATACCTCAGGGCGAACACTGAAGCTTTCTTT. It is translated as CSVVYLRANTEAFF.

The chain uses TRBV4-3 and TRBJ2-2; D is unclear. V shed 0 bases and J shed 7 bases, with 3 bases lying between them. This CDR3 spans 12 amino acids. CDR1 LGHNA and CDR2 YSLEER come from the germline V gene. The CDR3 region is CASSQDHGELFF. Written as DNA, the CDR3 is TGCGCCAGCAGCCAAGATCACGGGGAGCTGTTTTTT.

This clone showed up just a few times. The chain is built from TRBV19 and TRBJ2-6, with 11 bases that match TRBD1. V trimming: 3 bases; J trimming: 3 bases; junction bases outside the gene matches: 4. Germline CDR1 is LNHDA and CDR2 is SQIVND (reference sequence). The CDR3 has 17 residues. CDR3 protein: CASSMGQGEFGANVLTF. As DNA, the CDR3 is TGTGCCAGTAGTATGGGACAGGGGGAGTTTGGGGCCAACGTCCTGACTTTC.

This clone was recorded a few times. The gene calls are TRBV30 and TRBJ1-2; 7 positions agree with TRBD1. The J segment lost 5 bases and the V segment lost 0 bases, leaving 6 bases of the junction unmatched. The CDR3 totals 14 residues. CDR1 and CDR2 from the germline V gene are GTSNPN and SVGIG (reference sequence). CDR3 in amino acids: CAWSVGQGVYGYTF. In DNA form, the CDR3 reads TGTGCCTGGAGTGTAGGTCAGGGGGTGTATGGCTACACCTTC.